The following is a T cell receptor (beta chain) sequence with its context. The sample is drawn from a study of blood T cell repertoires in COVID-19. Authors' data handling: Nucleated cell counts were estimated from reference gene primer amplification. Profiled with immunoSEQ multiplex PCR; TCRdb holds only in-frame clones, not every one. The DNA was the basis for D and trimming; V, J and clone size are from that table. The sample records 150,000 to 200,000 clones, approximately 84% being singletons. V lost 3 bases to trimming and J lost 0 bases; unmatched junction nucleotides: 5. This CDR3 is built from 15 residues. The germline CDR1 and CDR2 sequences are SGHRS and YFSETQ.

The specimen sequenced was PBMCs or T cells enriched from blood (not recorded which). The genes are TRBV5-1 and TRBJ1-1; 7 bases are a match to TRBD1. This receptor was identified in a man aged 50 or older who had recovered from COVID-19. The CDR3 here is CASSSSGTVNTEAFF. CDR3 sequence (DNA): TGCGCCAGCAGCTCCTCCGGGACAGTGAACACTGAAGCTTTCTTT.